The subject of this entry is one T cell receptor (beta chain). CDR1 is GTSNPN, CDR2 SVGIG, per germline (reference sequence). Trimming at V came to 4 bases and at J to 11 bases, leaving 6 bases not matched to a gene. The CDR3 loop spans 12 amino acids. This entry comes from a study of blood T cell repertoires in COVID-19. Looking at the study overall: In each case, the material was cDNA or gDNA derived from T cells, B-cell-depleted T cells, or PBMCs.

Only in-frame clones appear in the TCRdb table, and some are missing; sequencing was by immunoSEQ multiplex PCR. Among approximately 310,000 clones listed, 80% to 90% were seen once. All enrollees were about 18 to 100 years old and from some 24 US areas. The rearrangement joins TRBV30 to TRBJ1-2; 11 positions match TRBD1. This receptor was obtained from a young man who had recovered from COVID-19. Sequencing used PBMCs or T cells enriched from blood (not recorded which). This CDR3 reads CAWTGTGGLYTF. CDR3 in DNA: TGTGCCTGGACTGGGACAGGGGGGTTATACACCTTC.